This is a list of T cell receptor beta chains from one sample in a study of cytomegalovirus exposure and HLA in healthy donors. Data came from immunoSEQ multiplex PCR; TCRdb stores just in-frame clones and leaves some out. The sample has about 230,000 clones, more than 85% seen once; the top ten hold less than 1.2%. The specimen was PBMCs. These TCRs come from a woman between 18 and 29 years old in good health and CMV-seronegative. The CDR3 runs from the conserved cysteine through the conserved F or W.

J gene	V gene	CDR3 protein
TRBJ2-1	TRBV7-2	CASNYYNEQFF
TRBJ2-5	TRBV7-6	CASSALRGTNQKTQYF
TRBJ1-2	TRBV7-2	CASSPVGGRGYTF
TRBJ1-6	TRBV5-1	CASSLEAGAIGSPLHF
TRBJ2-7	TRBV9	CASSVEGQINEQYF
TRBJ1-3	TRBV7-2	CASSLRTGNSGNTIYF
TRBJ2-1	TRBV7-9	CASSAKTGTSGSNEQFF
TRBJ1-2	TRBV4-1	CASSFTGTGVSNYGYTF
TRBJ1-3	TRBV7-9	CASSLSGNTIYF
TRBJ2-1	TRBV11-2	CASSRPGYSYNEQFF
TRBJ1-5	TRBV18	CASSPQGLNQPQHF
TRBJ1-2	TRBV7-2	CASSLRGLGDKYYGYTF
TRBJ1-2	TRBV4-1	CASSKGLLQGAGGYTF
TRBJ1-2	TRBV11-2	CASRHGTGTKSGYGYTF
TRBJ2-7	TRBV6-5	CASSYSGQGPYEQYF
TRBJ1-2	TRBV5-4	CASTTRGGGYGYTF
TRBJ1-1	TRBV28	CASSLSQLHTEAFF
TRBJ2-3	TRBV27	CASRRTSGRITDTQYF
TRBJ2-1	TRBV7-9	CASTGRLAGVSYNEQFF
TRBJ2-3	TRBV7-8	CASRPRTGPDTQYF
TRBJ2-1	TRBV19	CASMRSYNEQFF
TRBJ2-2	TRBV10-3	CAISEAGGVTGELFF
TRBJ1-1	TRBV7-3	CASSLSRTGNTEAFF
TRBJ1-2	TRBV7-3	CASSLGQGGYGYTF
TRBJ2-2	TRBV18	CASSRQDNTGELFF
TRBJ1-4	TRBV5-1	CASSLVPQGTNEKLFF
TRBJ1-1	TRBV7-9	CASSSPGTKNTEAFF
TRBJ1-4	TRBV7-2	CASSLAQMRGGNEKLFF
TRBJ2-7	TRBV20-1	CSAKPDYEQYF
TRBJ1-1	TRBV14	CASSPYRGQDTEAFF
TRBJ2-1	TRBV7-2	CASSLLVGASANEQFF
TRBJ2-3	TRBV4-3	CASSQDGQGDTQYF
TRBJ1-1	TRBV6-6	CASKEAPMNTEAFF
TRBJ1-5	TRBV27	CASSLSGRGYQPQHF
TRBJ1-5	TRBV27	CASSADSYQPQHF
TRBJ2-3	TRBV19	CASKSVSLVTDTQYF
TRBJ1-1	TRBV7-9	CASSLFIAQSNTEAFF
TRBJ2-5	TRBV7-2	CASSFSGSRETQYF
TRBJ2-1	TRBV5-4	CASSLETGRGNEQFF
TRBJ2-7	TRBV13	CASSLGPGQEAYEQYF
TRBJ2-1	TRBV6-4	CASSESGGGSYNEQFF
TRBJ1-2	TRBV9	CASSAEFRDRVVGYTF
TRBJ1-1	TRBV11-3	CASSSFGYTEAFF
-	TRBV4-3	CASSQDMDRVYEQYF
TRBJ2-7	TRBV5-4	CASLAGTGMGEQYF